The entry that follows covers one T cell receptor (beta chain) sequence. This entry is derived from a study of blood T cell repertoires in COVID-19. Study in general: Spain, Italy and the United States supplied samples that represented acute and convalescent COVID-19. T cells, B-cell-depleted T cells, or PBMCs supplied cDNA or gDNA.

Authors' data handling: It was from reference gene primer amplification that nucleated cell counts were estimated. Produced via immunoSEQ multiplex PCR; TCRdb's table is partial and in-frame only. V and J calls and clone size follow that table, whereas D and trimming were derived from the DNA. Here the sample spans 70,000 to 95,000 clones, approximately 75% being singletons. The V and J ends lost 7 bases and 4 bases respectively, with 13 bases between them. CDR3 length: 13 amino acids. CDR1 and CDR2 (germline): KGHSH, LQKENI. The sequenced sample consisted of peripheral blood. The genes are TRBV18 and TRBJ1-1; D is unclear. This receptor was obtained from a human donor in a cohort sampled during active COVID-19. As DNA, the CDR3 is TGTGCCAGCTTGACGGGGATGGGCACTGAAGCTTTCTTT. Protein: CASLTGMGTEAFF.